The text below deals with one TCR beta chain. The table came from immunoSEQ multiplex PCR; TCRdb's copy has only in-frame clones and leaves some out. The table shows roughly 30,000 clones, with around nine tenths occurring only once. This CDR3 comprises 11 residues. Looked up from germline, CDR1 is SGHRS and CDR2 is YFSETQ. Trimming cost V 7 bases and J 11 bases; bases outside gene matches: 6. The sample is drawn from a study of PD-1 and CTLA-4 blockade in melanoma. The sequence derives from a human donor with melanoma. The specimen comprised CD8+ T cells from peripheral blood, sampled before anti-PD-1 treatment. V and J are TRBV5-1 and TRBJ2-3; 8 bases match TRBD1. This CDR3 reads CASLDREWQYF. The DNA for the CDR3 is TGCGCCAGCCTGGACAGGGAGTGGCAGTATTTT.